The present T cell receptor beta chain was sequenced within a study of sequential checkpoint blockade in melanoma. Looking at the study overall: After both sequences, patients received maintenance nivolumab. Under 25 patients had matched tumor biopsies before treatment and at week 13 after nivolumab or ipilimumab alone. Study-level findings and limits: For nivolumab-first patients, baseline tumor clonality was associated with response.

Treatment here: randomized to nivolumab then ipilimumab (arm A) or the reverse (arm B). Comments on this clone: Its antigen is not known.

Germline CDR1 and CDR2: SGDLS and YYNGEE. Losses at the gene ends were 6 bases for V and 3 bases for J; bases not matched to a gene: 5. This CDR3 comprises 14 residues. Assay used: immunoSEQ multiplex PCR; TCRdb lists only in-frame clones, some missing. The sample lists around 2,000 clones, about 20% seen once, with 20% to 25% in the top ten. The gene calls are TRBV9 and TRBJ2-2, with 7 bases that match TRBD1. The sample in question was tumor tissue (inferred from file names), obtained from a patient given nivolumab and ipilimumab in sequence. The clonotype comes from a human donor with melanoma. The CDR3: CASTRDRHTGELFF. The CDR3 region has the DNA TGTGCCAGCACCAGGGACAGACACACCGGGGAGCTGTTTTTT.